This T cell receptor (beta chain) was recorded in a study of cytomegalovirus exposure and HLA in healthy donors. Study in general: An earlier analysis identified 120 million or so unique TCR beta sequences in 150 million to 200 million T cells.

This CDR3 spans 14 amino acids. The germline CDR1 and CDR2 sequences are SGHNT and YYREEE (reference sequence). The trim removed 4 bases at V and 4 bases at J, leaving 4 bases unmatched. With respect to this clone: Its matching antigen is unknown.

60 Vbeta and 13 Jbeta primers were used in PCR. Sequenced by immunoSEQ multiplex PCR; TCRdb stores in-frame clones only, minus some. The table has roughly 130,000 clones, 60% to 80% seen once. Study-level findings and limits: Earlier analysis found most TCR beta V segments productive about 90% or about 30% of the time. Later on, an analysis tied around 17,000 TCR beta sequences to HLA alleles at 0.05 false discovery rate. Specificity of a few CMV-associated chains for CMV antigens was verified in vitro.

What was sequenced was PBMCs. The chain combines TRBV5-4 with TRBJ2-1, with 8 bases identical to TRBD1. This TCR came from a man between 18 and 29 years old in good health and CMV-seronegative. For the CDR3, the DNA is TGTGCCAGCAGCCCGGGACAGGATTACAATGAGCAGTTCTTC. As protein: CASSPGQDYNEQFF.